The 17 T cell receptor beta chains listed next were all sequenced from one sample in a study of T cells in Graves' hyperthyroidism and ophthalmopathy. Amplified regions were TCR beta CDR3 sequences from RNA transcripts. Using the HTBI primer set, a first-round RT-PCR was run on the TCR CDR3. TCRdb passed the multiplex PCR reads through MiXCR, listing each CDR3 protein once. The data hold 600,000 or so distinct CDR3 sequences, with about 14% observed a single time. The sequenced sample consisted of blood. These receptors were taken from a woman aged 45 to 65 with Graves' ophthalmopathy.

V is TRBV7-3 and J is TRBJ2-3; 12 nucleotides align to TRBD2. The germline V gene encodes CDR1 SGHTA and CDR2 FQGTGA. With V trimmed by 5 bases and J by 5 bases, 2 bases remained unmatched. This CDR3 is built from 14 residues. CDR3 in amino acids: CASSQGLAGDTQYF. CDR3 DNA sequence: TGTGCCAGCAGCCAGGGACTAGCGGGAGATACGCAGTATTTT.

This clonotype was detected many times. The chain carries TRBV14 and TRBJ2-7, with 10 positions matching TRBD1. With 2 bases clipped from V and 5 bases from J, the junction kept 6 bases outside the gene matches. Germline CDR1 SGHDN, CDR2 FVKESK. The CDR3 is made up of 15 amino acids. In DNA, the CDR3 is TGTGCCAGCAGCCAACCGGGACAGGGGTCCCACGAGCAGTACTTC. Translation: CASSQPGQGSHEQYF.

This clonotype came up a few times. The V and J genes are TRBV27 and TRBJ2-7; 8 nucleotides match TRBD1. Germline V gene sequence: CDR1 MNHEY, CDR2 SMNVEV (reference sequence). This CDR3 region has 14 residues. The ends lost 3 bases at V and 5 bases at J; junction bases unmatched: 6. DNA of the CDR3: TGTGCCAGCAGTTTGCGACAGGGGAGTAACGAGCAGTACTTC. Encoded protein: CASSLRQGSNEQYF.

The table lists this clonotype with many counts. The J gene is TRBJ2-7, the V gene TRBV6-5; possible D gene TRBD2, 5 bases. V lost 0 bases to trimming and J lost 1 base, with 16 bases between them. There are 17 residues in the CDR3. CDR1 is MNHEY, CDR2 SVGAGI, per germline. The CDR3 spells CASSYSARGSVSYEQYF. Here the CDR3 DNA reads TGTGCCAGCAGTTACTCGGCCCGGGGAAGCGTGTCCTACGAGCAGTACTTC.

This clonotype was recorded a few times. The chain has TRBV5-1 and TRBJ2-2, with 8 nucleotides matching TRBD2. The junction had 5 bases not matched to a gene; V was cut back by 3 bases and J by 1 base. The CDR3 has 16 residues. CDR1 SGHRS and CDR2 YFSETQ come from the germline V gene. The CDR3 DNA follows: TGCGCCAGCAGCTCCTCCGGGACTAGGAACACCGGGGAGCTGTTTTTT. It codes for CASSSSGTRNTGELFF.

This clonotype appeared many times. The rearrangement links TRBV12-3 or TRBV12-4 to TRBJ2-1, with D possibly being TRBD1 (5 bases). V lost 3 bases and J 6 bases, leaving 6 bases between the germline ends. The CDR3 is 12 residues long. The CDR3, as DNA: TGTGCCAGCAGTTTCACAGGCAATGAGCAGTTCTTC. It translates to CASSFTGNEQFF.

This clonotype was recorded a few times. The chain recombines TRBV7-9 with TRBJ2-7; 8 bases fit TRBD2. V shed 0 bases and J 4 bases; nucleotides not matched to a gene: 14. Germline V gene lookup returns CDR1 SEHNR and CDR2 FQNEAQ (reference sequence). The CDR3 is made up of 18 amino acids. The CDR3 sequence is CASSLAFILGREVYEQYF. The CDR3 bases are TGTGCCAGCAGCTTAGCGTTTATTCTGGGGCGGGAGGTGTACGAGCAGTACTTC.

This clonotype has only a few counts. V usage is TRBV7-9 and J usage is TRBJ2-1; D may be TRBD1 (6 bases). V shed 6 bases and J shed 0 bases, with 15 bases lying between them. The CDR3 is made up of 16 amino acids. Germline V gene sequence: CDR1 SEHNR, CDR2 FQNEAQ (reference sequence). CDR3 sequence (DNA): TGTGCCAGCAGTTTAAGCAGGGGACCCTCCTACAATGAGCAGTTCTTC. This codes for CASSLSRGPSYNEQFF.

The chain recombines TRBV28 with TRBJ2-7; D gene unclear. This CDR3 is built from 13 residues. Germline CDR1 and CDR2: MDHEN and SYDVKM. Trimming removed 7 bases at V and 4 bases at J, with 14 bases between. The CDR3, as DNA: TGTGCCAGCACCCGGGCCGCGCGTTACGAGCAGTACTTC. Encoded protein: CASTRAARYEQYF. Full variable domain (missing parts from reference TRBV28 and TRBJ2-7): DVKVTQSSRYLVKRTGEKVFLECVQDMDHENMFWYRQDPGLGLRLIYFSYDVKMKEKGDIPEGYSVSREKKERFSLILESASTNQTSMYLCASTRAARYEQYFGPGTRLTVT.

This clonotype occurred many times. The chain couples TRBV5-1 to TRBJ2-3; D gene uncertain. V was clipped by 0 bases and J by 2 bases, with 7 bases between them. This CDR3 is 14 amino acids long. CDR1 and CDR2 (germline): SGHRS, YFSETQ. The CDR3 bases are TGCGCCAGCAGCTTGGACCAGGCCACAGATACGCAGTATTTT. It encodes CASSLDQATDTQYF.

This clonotype was seen only a few times. V gene TRBV6-2 or TRBV6-3 combines with J gene TRBJ1-1; 7 nucleotides line up with TRBD1. V lost 3 bases to trimming and J lost 5 bases; unmatched junction nucleotides: 21. Germline V gene data show CDR1 as MNHEY and CDR2 as SVGEGT. This CDR3 comprises 19 residues. This CDR3 reads CASSYLLKRNRGVRTEAFF. DNA of the CDR3: TGTGCCAGCAGTTATCTCCTTAAGCGAAACAGGGGAGTGAGGACTGAAGCTTTCTTT.

This clonotype was seen ten or more times. J is TRBJ1-4 and V is TRBV18; TRBD1 matches 8 bases. There are 17 residues in the CDR3. CDR1 KGHSH and CDR2 LQKENI come from the germline V gene. Trimming at V came to 2 bases and at J to 1 base, leaving 6 bases not matched to a gene. DNA for the CDR3: TGTGCCAGCTCACCAGGTCCAGGGGGCGAAACTAATGAAAAACTGTTTTTT. Translated, it gives CASSPGPGGETNEKLFF.

This clonotype has more than one count but fewer than ten. The chain uses TRBV27 and TRBJ1-4, with 8 bases lining up with TRBD1. V trimming: 3 bases; J trimming: 5 bases; junction bases outside the gene matches: 2. This CDR3 comprises 14 residues. Germline assignment: CDR1 MNHEY and CDR2 SMNVEV (reference sequence). The CDR3 nucleotides read TGTGCCAGCAGTTTCAGGGGGCACAATGAAAAACTGTTTTTT. Protein: CASSFRGHNEKLFF. Filled out from reference TRBV27 and TRBJ1-4, the complete variable domain reads EAQVTQNPRYLITVTGKKLTVTCSQNMNHEYMSWYRQDPGLGLRQIYYSMNVEVTDKGDVPEGYKVSRKEKRNFPLILESPSPNQTSLYFCASSFRGHNEKLFFGSGTQLSVL.

This clonotype was seen many times. The rearrangement uses TRBV20-1 and TRBJ2-1; D unclear. Germline V gives CDR1 DFQATT, CDR2 SNEGSKA (reference sequence). Deletions cut 6 bases from V and 4 bases from J, with 13 bases between. The CDR3 has 13 residues. The CDR3 DNA reads as TGCAGTGCCAACACAGCCCAATACAATGAGCAGTTCTTC. The encoded protein is CSANTAQYNEQFF.

The chain links TRBV2 to TRBJ2-1; D unresolved. The V end was cut by 6 bases, the J end by 5 bases, with 5 bases between. The germline gives CDR1 SNHLY, CDR2 FYNNEI. This CDR3 is 11 amino acids long. The DNA for the CDR3 is TGTGCCAGCAGAAATAACAATGAGCAGTTCTTC. Residues: CASRNNNEQFF.

This clonotype was detected many times. The gene calls are TRBV6-2 or TRBV6-3 and TRBJ2-7; TRBD2 aligns across 7 bases. The trim removed 7 bases at V and 4 bases at J, leaving 10 bases unmatched. Germline assignment: CDR1 MNHEY and CDR2 SVGEGT. The CDR3 contains 14 residues. The CDR3 nucleotides are TGTGCCAGCACTGACGGGACTACCCTTTACGAGCAGTACTTC. Protein product: CASTDGTTLYEQYF.

This clonotype was counted ten times or more. This rearrangement joins TRBV7-2 to TRBJ2-7; a possible D gene is TRBD2 (6 bases). Germline CDR1 and CDR2: SGHTA and FQGNSA. The CDR3 consists of 16 residues. Deletions cut 5 bases from V and 6 bases from J, with 23 bases between. The CDR3 coding sequence is TGTGCCAGCAGCACAAGGGACTTTAGCTTCGGGAGCGAGCAGTACTTC. It translates to CASSTRDFSFGSEQYF.